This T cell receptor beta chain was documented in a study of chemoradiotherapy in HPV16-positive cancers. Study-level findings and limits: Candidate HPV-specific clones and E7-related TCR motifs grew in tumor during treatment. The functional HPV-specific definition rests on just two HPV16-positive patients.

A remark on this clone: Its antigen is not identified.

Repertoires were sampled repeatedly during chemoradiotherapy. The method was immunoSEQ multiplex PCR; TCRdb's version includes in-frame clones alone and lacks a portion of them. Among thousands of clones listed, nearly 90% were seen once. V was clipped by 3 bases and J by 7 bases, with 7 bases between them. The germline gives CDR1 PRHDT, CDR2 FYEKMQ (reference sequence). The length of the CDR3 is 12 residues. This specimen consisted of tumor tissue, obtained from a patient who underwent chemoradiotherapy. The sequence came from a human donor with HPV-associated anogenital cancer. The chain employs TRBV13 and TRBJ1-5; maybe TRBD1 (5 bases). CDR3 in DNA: TGTGCCAGCAGCTTGGGACGCCAGCCCCAGCATTTT. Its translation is CASSLGRQPQHF.